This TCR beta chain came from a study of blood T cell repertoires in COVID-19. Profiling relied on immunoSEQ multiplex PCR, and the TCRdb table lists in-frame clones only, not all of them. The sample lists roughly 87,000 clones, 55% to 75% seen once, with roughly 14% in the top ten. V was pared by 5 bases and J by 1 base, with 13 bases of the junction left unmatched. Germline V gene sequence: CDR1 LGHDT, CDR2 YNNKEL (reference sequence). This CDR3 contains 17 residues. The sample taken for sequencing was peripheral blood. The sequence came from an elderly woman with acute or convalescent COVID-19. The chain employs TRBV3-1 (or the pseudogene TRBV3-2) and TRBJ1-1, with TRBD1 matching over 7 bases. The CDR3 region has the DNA TGTGCCAGCAGCACCCGAAAAAAAACAGGGGCGAACACTGAAGCTTTCTTT. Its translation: CASSTRKKTGANTEAFF.